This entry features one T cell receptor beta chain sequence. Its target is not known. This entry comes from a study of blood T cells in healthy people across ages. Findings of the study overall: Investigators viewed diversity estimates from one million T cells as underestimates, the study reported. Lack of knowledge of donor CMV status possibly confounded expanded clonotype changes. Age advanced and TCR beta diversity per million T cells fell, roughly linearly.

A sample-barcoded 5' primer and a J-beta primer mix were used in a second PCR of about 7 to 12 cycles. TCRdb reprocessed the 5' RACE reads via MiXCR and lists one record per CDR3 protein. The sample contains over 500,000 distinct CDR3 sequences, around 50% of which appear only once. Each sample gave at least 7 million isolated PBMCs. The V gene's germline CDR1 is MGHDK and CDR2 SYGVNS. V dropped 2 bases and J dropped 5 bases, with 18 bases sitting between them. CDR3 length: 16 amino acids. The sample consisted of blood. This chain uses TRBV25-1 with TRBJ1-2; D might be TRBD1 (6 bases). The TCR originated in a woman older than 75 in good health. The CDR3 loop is CASSEGVKGGGYGYTF. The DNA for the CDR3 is TGTGCCAGCAGTGAAGGGGTAAAAGGGGGAGGGTATGGCTACACCTTC.